These 30 T cell receptor beta chains were all obtained from the same sample, sequenced in a study of T-cell reconstitution after alpha-beta-depleted transplantation in children (dated by TCRdb to the mid-2010s). The library was built by means of PCR. Data came from an Illumina HiSeq 2500. TCR libraries were prepared with molecular barcoding, using unique molecular identifiers to normalize TCRbeta repertoire quantification. Using fastp trimming at Q25 and MiXCR clonotype assembly, TCRdb reanalyzed the public sequencing data and kept in-frame beta chains. Rows are unified per CDR3 protein, each entry keeping the most common DNA and genes. This sample holds about a million distinct CDR3 sequences; roughly 29% were observed only once. The leading ten clones occupy 28% of the sample. Reading the label with the study, this specimen's treatment or condition is: allogeneic hematopoietic cell transplantation with graft depleted of TCRalphabeta T cells and CD19 B cells.

The sequenced sample was PBMCs, mostly from graft donor cells, obtained 360 days after TCRalphabeta/CD19-depleted stem cell transplant. These receptors all stem from a boy under three years old who had a stem cell transplant for SCID, so the T cells may come from the graft donor.

This clonotype has more than one count but fewer than ten. The genes are TRBV5-1 and TRBJ1-1; TRBD1 is a possible D gene (5 bases). Trimming took off 4 bases at V and 4 bases at J, with 11 bases between the two ends. The CDR3 runs to 13 residues. Germline V gives CDR1 SGHRS, CDR2 YFSETQ. CDR3 nucleotide sequence: TGCGCCAGCAGCATGACAGCAGGCACTGAAGCTTTCTTT. Protein product: CASSMTAGTEAFF.

This clonotype has only a few counts. The chain couples TRBV19 to TRBJ1-6; D unclear. Trimming left V 6 bases short and J 0 bases short, with 21 bases between. In germline, CDR1 is LNHDA, CDR2 SQIVND (reference sequence). The CDR3 sequence is 19 residues long. This CDR3 is CASRGFMEHFGSYNSPLHF. CDR3 DNA: TGTGCCAGTAGGGGATTTATGGAACACTTTGGCTCCTATAATTCACCCCTCCACTTT.

DNA of the CDR3: TGTGCCAGCAGGGAGGGGGGCCGCTTTTTCACAGATACGCAGTATTTT. Translated, it gives CASREGGRFFTDTQYF. The rearrangement uses TRBV7-2 and TRBJ2-3; D possibly matches TRBD1 or TRBD2 (6 bases each). CDR1 and CDR2 (germline): SGHTA, FQGNSA. CDR3 length: 16 residues. The ends were cut back, 6 bases at V and 2 bases at J, with 18 bases in the middle.

The V and J genes are TRBV5-5 and TRBJ2-3; D is tentatively TRBD1 or TRBD2 (5 bases each). Germline CDR1 SGHKS, CDR2 YYEKEE (reference sequence). Between the trimmed V and J ends, which lost 1 base and 3 bases, there was a span of 12 bases. The CDR3 loop spans 15 amino acids. The CDR3 protein is CASSLWGSGTDTQYF. The CDR3 DNA reads TGTGCCAGCAGCTTGTGGGGGTCGGGAACAGATACGCAGTATTTT.

The chain uses TRBV28 and TRBJ1-5, with D unresolved. CDR3 length: 14 residues. The germline CDR1 and CDR2 sequences are MDHEN and SYDVKM. V was trimmed by 5 bases and J by 0 bases, leaving 8 bases between them. The CDR3 sequence: CASSPTSSNQPQHF. In DNA, the CDR3 is TGTGCCAGCAGTCCCACTTCTAGCAATCAGCCCCAGCATTTT.

This clonotype was seen a few times. This chain links TRBV28 with TRBJ2-7, with D possibly being TRBD1 (6 bases). There are 15 residues in the CDR3. V dropped 4 bases and J dropped 2 bases, with 15 bases sitting between them. CDR1 and CDR2 from the germline V gene are MDHEN and SYDVKM. The CDR3 DNA is TGTGCCAGCAGTTCCCTGGGGGACACCCCCTACGAGCAGTACTTC. Its protein is CASSSLGDTPYEQYF.

The V call is TRBV12-3 or TRBV12-4, the J call TRBJ2-1; D perhaps matches TRBD2 (6 bases). Trimming pared 8 bases from V and 12 bases from J, leaving 23 bases between. The CDR3 loop spans 14 amino acids. CDR3 nucleotides: TGTGCCAGCCGTAGGGCGGGGCTCCTCGGTGGGCAGTTCTTC. As protein: CASRRAGLLGGQFF.

The gene calls are TRBV7-8 and TRBJ2-3, with 14 bases identical to TRBD2. There are 18 residues in the CDR3. Germline CDR1 and CDR2: SGHVS and FQNEAQ. Unmatched junction bases numbered 5, after V lost 0 bases and J lost 3 bases. Here the CDR3 DNA reads TGTGCCAGCAGCTTAGCCGGACTAGCGGGGGGAGAAACAGATACGCAGTATTTT. Encoded protein: CASSLAGLAGGETDTQYF.

There are a few counts of this clonotype. The V and J genes are TRBV4-1 and TRBJ1-2; tentatively, D is TRBD1 (5 bases). Trimming took off 4 bases at V and 3 bases at J, with 12 bases between the two ends. CDR1 and CDR2 (germline): MGHRA, YSYEKL. There are 14 residues in the CDR3. The CDR3: CASSPPPGYYGYTF. DNA for the CDR3: TGCGCCAGCAGCCCCCCCCCAGGGTACTATGGCTACACCTTC.

The chain has TRBV5-1 and TRBJ2-1, with 13 bases identical to TRBD2. The CDR3 covers 19 residues. V lost 4 bases and J lost 1; bases outside the gene matches: 11. CDR1 and CDR2 (germline): SGHRS, YFSETQ. Here the CDR3 reads CASSMLTSGGFFSYNEQFF. CDR3 DNA sequence: TGCGCCAGCAGCATGTTGACTAGCGGGGGGTTCTTTTCCTACAATGAGCAGTTCTTC.

This clonotype was detected only a few times. The V and J genes are TRBV5-1 and TRBJ2-1; TRBD1 agrees at 12 bases. This CDR3 contains 16 residues. Germline lookup yields CDR1 SGHRS and CDR2 YFSETQ. Unmatched junction bases numbered 6, after V lost 0 bases and J lost 8 bases. CDR3 loop: CASSLGAGTGGDEQFF. DNA for the CDR3: TGCGCCAGCAGCTTGGGGGCCGGGACAGGGGGCGATGAGCAGTTCTTC.

The rearrangement uses TRBV5-1 and TRBJ2-1; perhaps TRBD2 as D (6 bases). Trimming left V 3 bases short and J 3 bases short, with 16 bases between. In germline, CDR1 is SGHRS, CDR2 YFSETQ. CDR3 length: 16 amino acids. CDR3 sequence reads: CASSSGPSSVYNEQFF. The DNA of the CDR3 is TGCGCCAGCAGCTCCGGACCGTCTAGCGTCTACAATGAGCAGTTCTTC.

The J gene is TRBJ2-1, the V gene TRBV12-3 or TRBV12-4, with D perhaps matching TRBD1 (8 bases). The CDR3 runs 15 residues. Trimming took 6 bases from V and 8 from J, leaving 20 bases between them. CDR3 in DNA: TGTGCCAGCAGCAGGACAGGGAGGGCCTTGGATGAGCAGTTCTTC. This sequence encodes CASSRTGRALDEQFF.

The sample holds one count of this clonotype. The conserved phenylalanine or tryptophan is not found at the CDR3 terminus, so this likely reflects a read error. The chain uses TRBV5-1 and TRBJ1-1; D remains ambiguous. V was clipped by 2 bases and J by 2 bases, with 10 bases between them. Germline V gene lookup returns CDR1 SGHRS and CDR2 YFSETQ. The CDR3 extends over 14 amino acids. DNA for the CDR3: TGCGCCAGCAGCTTCACGGATAAAAACACTGAAGCTTTCTCT. It translates to CASSFTDKNTEAFS.

This clonotype was observed a handful of times. This chain uses TRBV7-8 with TRBJ2-7; 14 nucleotides agree with TRBD2. CDR3 length: 16 residues. CDR1 and CDR2 (germline): SGHVS, FQNEAQ. V was pared by 4 bases and J by 4 bases, with 6 bases of the junction left unmatched. CDR3 DNA sequence: TGTGCCAGCAGCTCCACTCGGACTAGCGGGGGGTACGAGCAGTACTTC. Its protein is CASSSTRTSGGYEQYF.

The CDR3 loop is CASKTSGAETQYF. In DNA form, the CDR3 reads TGTGCCAGCAAGACTAGCGGGGCTGAGACCCAGTACTTC. V and J are TRBV19 and TRBJ2-5; 11 bases line up with TRBD2. In germline, CDR1 is LNHDA, CDR2 SQIVND (reference sequence). V was pared by 9 bases and J by 5 bases, with 5 bases of the junction left unmatched. The CDR3 sequence is 13 residues long.

The chain links TRBV28 to TRBJ2-7; D not resolved. Germline assignment: CDR1 MDHEN and CDR2 SYDVKM. This CDR3 has 15 amino acids. V was clipped by 2 bases and J by 4 bases, with 15 bases between them. CDR3 bases: TGTGCCAGCAGTTTAGGTCGGAGTCAGTTGTACGAGCAGTACTTC. It codes for CASSLGRSQLYEQYF.

The CDR3 spells CASRWDRGAYEQYF. CDR3 sequence (DNA): TGTGCCAGCAGGTGGGACAGGGGCGCCTACGAGCAGTACTTC. This chain uses TRBV6-1 with TRBJ2-7, with TRBD1 matching 10 bases. Germline loops: CDR1 MNHNS, CDR2 SASEGT. The CDR3 totals 14 residues. V shed 6 bases, J shed 2 bases, and the junction held 4 bases outside the gene matches.

This chain links TRBV7-9 with TRBJ2-7; 8 bases match TRBD1. Germline values: CDR1 SEHNR, CDR2 FQNEAQ (reference sequence). With 1 base clipped from V and 5 bases from J, the junction kept 10 bases outside the gene matches. CDR3 length: 16 amino acids. Here the CDR3 reads CASSLEVWTGTNEQYF. The CDR3 coding sequence is TGTGCCAGCAGCTTAGAGGTTTGGACAGGGACGAACGAGCAGTACTTC.

This sequence joins TRBV28 and TRBJ1-2; D remains unclear. This CDR3 contains 15 residues. Per the germline V gene, CDR1 is MDHEN and CDR2 is SYDVKM. The V end lost 5 bases, the J end lost 5 bases, and 18 bases lay between the germline ends. The CDR3 region has the DNA TGTGCCAGCAGTATCCCAGGTGGCCTCGGGTATGGCTACACCTTC. This gives the protein CASSIPGGLGYGYTF.

This sequence joins TRBV27 and TRBJ2-7; TRBD2 might be the D (6 bases). Trimming took 0 bases from V and 2 from J, leaving 11 bases between them. This CDR3 spans 15 amino acids. Germline V CDR1 and CDR2: MNHEY, SMNVEV (reference sequence). CDR3 amino acids: CASSLSGGRTYEQYF. DNA of the CDR3: TGTGCCAGCAGTTTATCCGGGGGACGCACCTACGAGCAGTACTTC.

This chain links TRBV29-1 with TRBJ1-2, with D hard to call. The CDR3 is made up of 13 amino acids. V was clipped by 4 bases and J by 5 bases, with 14 bases between them. Germline V lookup: CDR1 SQVTM, CDR2 ANQGSEA. The CDR3 protein is CSVVVTARYGYTF. The CDR3 region has the DNA TGCAGCGTTGTGGTCACAGCTCGGTATGGCTACACCTTC.

The rearrangement joins TRBV7-9 to TRBJ1-1, with a possible D match to TRBD1 (5 bases). The V end lost 3 bases, the J end lost 3 bases, and 11 bases lay between the germline ends. Germline assignment: CDR1 SEHNR and CDR2 FQNEAQ (reference sequence). The CDR3 loop spans 14 amino acids. CDR3 bases: TGTGCCAGCAGCTTCCGGCAGGGAGACACTGAAGCTTTCTTT. Amino acid sequence: CASSFRQGDTEAFF.

There are a few counts of this clonotype. This sequence joins TRBV20-1 and TRBJ1-4; D uncertain. CDR1 is DFQATT and CDR2 is SNEGSKA in the germline V gene (reference sequence). This CDR3 is 14 amino acids long. V was clipped by 2 bases and J by 6 bases, with 13 bases between them. The CDR3 loop reads CSARKSGFDEKLFF. The CDR3 DNA sequence: TGCAGTGCTAGAAAGTCAGGCTTTGATGAAAAACTGTTTTTT.

This clonotype was seen a handful of times. This chain uses TRBV7-9 with TRBJ2-1; TRBD2 matches at 13 bases. Germline CDR1 and CDR2: SEHNR and FQNEAQ (reference sequence). The CDR3 contains 18 residues. The V segment lost 1 base and the J segment 2 bases; nucleotides outside the gene matches: 5. The CDR3 nucleotides read TGTGCCAGCAGCTTAGGACTAGCGGGGGGCAACCCCTACAATGAGCAGTTCTTC. Translated, it gives CASSLGLAGGNPYNEQFF.

The chain links TRBV7-3 to TRBJ2-7, with D uncertain. The CDR3 runs to 14 residues. V lost 5 bases, J lost 4 bases, and 15 bases lay in between. The germline CDR1 and CDR2 sequences are SGHTA and FQGTGA. The CDR3: CASSPRDTTYEQYF. CDR3 bases: TGTGCCAGCAGCCCCCGAGATACTACTTACGAGCAGTACTTC.

The rearrangement links TRBV5-5 to TRBJ2-7; TRBD2 might be the D (6 bases). CDR1 is SGHKS, CDR2 YYEKEE, per germline (reference sequence). V gave up 3 bases and J gave up 0 bases, with 16 bases separating them. The CDR3 totals 16 residues. The CDR3 bases are TGTGCCAGCAGCTCCGCGGGACGGACAAGCTCCTACGAGCAGTACTTC. This gives the protein CASSSAGRTSSYEQYF.

The V and J genes are TRBV2 and TRBJ1-2, with 7 bases identical to TRBD1. The CDR3 contains 16 residues. Germline V gene lookup returns CDR1 SNHLY and CDR2 FYNNEI. Unmatched junction bases numbered 18, after V lost 10 bases and J lost 4 bases. The CDR3 sequence is CATQTGVDLLFYGYTF. The CDR3 bases are TGTGCCACTCAAACAGGGGTAGACCTACTATTCTATGGCTACACCTTC.

This clonotype showed up just a few times. J is TRBJ1-6 and V is TRBV4-3, with unresolved D. V was clipped by 0 bases and J by 7 bases, with 13 bases between them. The CDR3 has 16 residues. Per germline, CDR1 LGHNA and CDR2 YSLEER. The CDR3 here is CASSQDPLPRNSPLHF. The CDR3 DNA is TGCGCCAGCAGCCAAGACCCGCTGCCGCGGAATTCACCCCTCCACTTT.

This clonotype has a handful of counts. The chain carries TRBV20-1 and TRBJ2-1; TRBD2 matches at 7 bases. The CDR3 is 14 residues long. The V and J ends lost 3 bases and 1 base, in that order; junction bases with no gene match: 3. Germline lookup yields CDR1 DFQATT and CDR2 SNEGSKA (reference sequence). CDR3 amino acids: CSASGGLSYNEQFF. As DNA, the CDR3 is TGCAGTGCTAGCGGGGGGTTGTCCTACAATGAGCAGTTCTTC.